The clone carrying this T cell receptor (beta chain) was detected only a few times. Blood and skin TCR RNA was reverse transcribed with alpha and beta constant primers. MiXCR was run by TCRdb on the UMI-ligation and nested PCR reads, yielding one entry per CDR3 protein. The data hold about 18,000 distinct CDR3 sequences, with roughly 9% observed a single time. Germline CDR1 is MNHEY and CDR2 is SMNVEV (reference sequence). The CDR3 has 15 residues. The V end lost 6 bases, the J end lost 6 bases, and 21 bases lay between the germline ends. The data were obtained in a study of naive and memory T cell subsets. Treatment indicated: skin biopsy from PPD injection site in Mantoux-positive individual. Cells were not sorted; total RNA input targeted 1 to 1000 ng.

The clonotype was recovered from an adult in good health. This chain links TRBV27 with TRBJ2-7, with D unresolved. The sample here was skin, taken from a tuberculin skin test site. The CDR3 here is CASSFIGIGSLEQYF. The CDR3 nucleotides read TGTGCCAGCAGCTTTATAGGTATAGGGTCCCTCGAGCAGTACTTC.